Shown below are 24 T cell receptor beta chains from a single sample sequenced in a study of regulatory T cells in long-lasting Graves disease. Library construction for TCR beta used iRepertoire HTBI primers and Arm-PCR of CDR3 regions. TCRdb reprocessed the multiplex PCR reads via MiXCR and lists one record per CDR3 protein. The sample records about 530,000 distinct CDR3 sequences, more than 15% being singletons. Time point noted: newly diagnosed GD, antithyroid drugs for less than 3 months. Extracted PBMC RNA gave rise to the TCR library. These data are also associated with another study on T cells in Graves' hyperthyroidism and ophthalmopathy.

The material sequenced was peripheral blood mononuclear cells (PBMCs), taken at new diagnosis, from a patient treated with antithyroid drugs. The receptor set was obtained from a woman aged 35 to 59 with Graves disease.

The V call is TRBV11-2, the J call TRBJ2-1; either TRBD1 or TRBD2 may fit D (5 bases each). Germline assignment: CDR1 SGHAT and CDR2 FQNNGV. The V end was cut by 6 bases, the J end by 0 bases, with 12 bases between. This CDR3 contains 15 residues. The CDR3 loop is CASRGEVDSYNEQFF. The CDR3 DNA reads TGTGCCAGCAGGGGGGAAGTAGACTCCTACAATGAGCAGTTCTTC.

This clonotype appeared a few times. The J gene is TRBJ2-1, the V gene TRBV20-1, with TRBD2 identical over 9 bases. J was trimmed by 6 bases and V by 3 bases; bases with no gene match: 6. In germline, CDR1 is DFQATT, CDR2 SNEGSKA (reference sequence). The CDR3 is 14 residues long. This CDR3 reads CSARLRGGRNEQFF. CDR3 bases: TGCAGTGCTAGGCTGCGGGGGGGCCGCAATGAGCAGTTCTTC.

This clonotype was found many times. The chain combines TRBV6-2 or TRBV6-3 with TRBJ2-1; possible D gene TRBD2, 5 bases. Per germline, CDR1 MNHEY and CDR2 SVGEGT. CDR3 length: 15 residues. The germline V and J ends were trimmed by 6 bases and 2 bases, with 14 bases remaining between them. In DNA form, the CDR3 reads TGTGCCAGCAGCGGACTCGGAAGGACCTACAATGAGCAGTTCTTC. It encodes CASSGLGRTYNEQFF.

A few counts support this clonotype. This rearrangement joins TRBV5-1 to TRBJ1-5, with 7 bases identical to TRBD1. The V segment lost 4 bases and the J segment 5 bases; nucleotides outside the gene matches: 6. This CDR3 contains 14 residues. Per germline, CDR1 SGHRS and CDR2 YFSETQ. DNA of the CDR3: TGCGCCAGCAGCCTTGGACAGGAGCATCAGCCCCAGCATTTT. Translation gives CASSLGQEHQPQHF.

This clonotype appeared a few times. V is TRBV9 and J is TRBJ1-2; possible D gene TRBD1, 6 bases. The germline V and J ends were trimmed by 7 bases and 4 bases, with 14 bases remaining between them. The CDR3 consists of 13 residues. Germline CDR1 SGDLS, CDR2 YYNGEE. The CDR3 coding sequence is TGTGCCAGCCGAAACAGGGAAAGCTATGGCTACACCTTC. Translating gives CASRNRESYGYTF.

Concerning this clonotype itself: A read error may be the cause here, since a much bigger clone is one base away. This sequence joins TRBV6-2 or TRBV6-3 and TRBJ2-7; D is perhaps TRBD2 (6 bases). Germline V gives CDR1 MNHEY, CDR2 SVGEGT. The CDR3 consists of 16 residues. V shed 5 bases and J shed 0 bases, with 17 bases lying between them. This CDR3 is CASSVLVGRSSYEQYF. In DNA, the CDR3 is TGTGCCAGCAGTGTATTAGTGGGGAGGAGCTCCTACGAGCAGTACTTC.

The chain links TRBV4-1 to TRBJ1-5; tentative D call: TRBD1 (5 bases). The ends were cut back, 4 bases at V and 3 bases at J, with 13 bases in the middle. Germline V lookup: CDR1 MGHRA, CDR2 YSYEKL. CDR3 length equals 15 residues. This chain's CDR3 is CASSRGALINQPQHF. The CDR3 coding sequence is TGCGCCAGCAGCCGTGGGGCACTAATCAATCAGCCCCAGCATTTT.

This clonotype was picked up a small number of times. This rearrangement joins TRBV20-1 to TRBJ2-7, with TRBD1 matching over 8 bases. CDR3 length: 15 amino acids. The trim removed 0 bases at V and 4 bases at J, leaving 8 bases unmatched. Germline values: CDR1 DFQATT, CDR2 SNEGSKA (reference sequence). The CDR3 region has the DNA TGCAGTGCTAGAGATATAGGCAGGGGGCAGTACGAGCAGTACTTC. Its translation: CSARDIGRGQYEQYF.

This clonotype was detected only a few times. The DNA of the CDR3 is TGTGCCAGCAGTTACGGCGGATTAGGCGGGGTTAGCACAGATACGCAGTATTTT. It is translated as CASSYGGLGGVSTDTQYF. J is TRBJ2-3 and V is TRBV6-2 or TRBV6-3; possibly TRBD2 for D (6 bases). The germline V and J ends were trimmed by 2 bases and 0 bases, with 18 bases remaining between them. The CDR3 runs 18 residues. The germline V gene encodes CDR1 MNHEY and CDR2 SVGEGT.

This clonotype was picked up many times. At one of its ends the junction is not consistent with the germline gene, which may arise from a read error. The genes are TRBV5-1 and TRBJ1-1, with D possibly TRBD1 on 6 matching bases. Per germline, CDR1 SGHRS and CDR2 YFSETQ. The CDR3 runs 14 residues. The chain's CDR3 is CASSLEGGSTEAFF. CDR3 bases: TGTGCCAGCAGCTTGGAGGGGGGGTCCACTGAAGCTTTCTTT.

This clonotype was seen many times. The rearrangement links TRBV2 to TRBJ2-7; D gene uncertain. Germline values: CDR1 SNHLY, CDR2 FYNNEI. Trimming took 7 bases from V and 0 from J, leaving 10 bases between them. The CDR3 is made up of 13 amino acids. CDR3 protein: CASTPLSSYEQYF. The CDR3, as DNA: TGTGCCAGCACCCCATTAAGCTCCTACGAGCAGTACTTC.

Many counts were recorded for this clonotype. V and J are TRBV2 and TRBJ1-5, with no clear D. V lost 6 bases and J 0 bases, leaving 6 bases between the germline ends. Germline CDR1 reads SNHLY; CDR2 reads FYNNEI. The CDR3 consists of 13 residues. CDR3: CASRRDSNQPQHF. CDR3 coding DNA: TGTGCCAGCAGGAGGGATAGCAATCAGCCCCAGCATTTT.

Ten or more counts support this clonotype. The chain is built from TRBV6-1 and TRBJ1-1, with 7 bases fitting TRBD1. The CDR3 consists of 14 residues. With V trimmed by 4 bases and J by 8 bases, 10 bases remained unmatched. Germline-derived CDR1 and CDR2 are MNHNS and SASEGT. As DNA, the CDR3 is TGTGCCAGCAGTGCACTACAGGGGATCTCCGAAGCTTTCTTT. Its translation: CASSALQGISEAFF.

This clonotype was counted between two and nine times. V and J are TRBV20-1 and TRBJ2-7, with D perhaps TRBD2 (5 bases). This CDR3 has 13 residues. Germline V gene data show CDR1 as DFQATT and CDR2 as SNEGSKA (reference sequence). The germline V and J ends were trimmed by 5 bases and 4 bases, with 15 bases remaining between them. CDR3 region: CSAVGGERYEQYF. The DNA of the CDR3 is TGCAGTGCTGTTGGAGGAGAAAGATACGAGCAGTACTTC.

V usage is TRBV14 and J usage is TRBJ2-7; 7 positions agree with TRBD2. Germline V lookup: CDR1 SGHDN, CDR2 FVKESK. Losses at the gene ends were 0 bases for V and 3 bases for J; bases not matched to a gene: 5. The CDR3 extends over 15 amino acids. This CDR3 reads CASSQERGTGYEQYF. In DNA, the CDR3 is TGTGCCAGCAGCCAAGAGCGGGGGACGGGCTACGAGCAGTACTTC.

This clonotype occurred many times. The J gene is TRBJ2-1, the V gene TRBV2, with 9 bases aligning to TRBD2. After removal of 6 bases from V and 4 bases from J, the junction contained 7 bases not matched to a gene. The CDR3 sequence is 15 residues long. From germline, CDR1 is SNHLY and CDR2 FYNNEI. The CDR3 nucleotides read TGTGCCAGCAGCGATAGCGGGGGACCATACAATGAGCAGTTCTTC. Translated: CASSDSGGPYNEQFF. Based on the CDR3 plus reference TRBV2 and TRBJ2-1, the full variable domain is EPEVTQTPSHQVTQMGQEVILRCVPISNHLYFYWYRQILGQKVEFLVSFYNNEISEKSEIFDDQFSVERPDGSNFTLKIRSTKLEDSAMYFCASSDSGGPYNEQFFGPGTRLTVL.

In nucleotides, the CDR3 is TGTGCCAGCAGCTTAGCAGGGTCCCCCTCTGACATTCAGTACTTC. This translates into CASSLAGSPSDIQYF. The chain recombines TRBV7-9 with TRBJ2-4; no clear D gene. The CDR3 is 15 residues long. Trimming shortened V by 0 bases and J by 8 bases, and 14 bases separated the two germline ends. CDR1 and CDR2 from the germline V gene are SEHNR and FQNEAQ (reference sequence).

This clonotype was seen a handful of times. V is TRBV7-9 and J is TRBJ2-7, with TRBD1 matching 7 bases. With V trimmed by 4 bases and J by 5 bases, 8 bases remained unmatched. The length of the CDR3 is 14 residues. The germline V gene has CDR1 SEHNR and CDR2 FQNEAQ (reference sequence). CDR3 amino acids: CASSSSGTANEQYF. The CDR3 DNA sequence: TGTGCCAGCAGCTCATCCGGGACAGCTAACGAGCAGTACTTC.

This clonotype was counted at least ten times. J is TRBJ2-7 and V is TRBV12-3 or TRBV12-4; D unclear. The CDR3 consists of 15 residues. Deletions cut 3 bases from V and 0 bases from J, with 12 bases between. CDR3: CASSFAVTSSYEQYF. The CDR3 nucleotides read TGTGCCAGCAGTTTCGCAGTAACAAGCTCCTACGAGCAGTACTTC.

The chain couples TRBV27 to TRBJ2-7; TRBD1 might be the D (6 bases). The CDR3 runs 15 residues. V was clipped by 5 bases and J by 0 bases, with 14 bases between them. Germline CDR1 MNHEY, CDR2 SMNVEV (reference sequence). CDR3 DNA sequence: TGTGCCAGCAGTCTCTACAGGGATCCCTCCTACGAGCAGTACTTC. Encoded protein: CASSLYRDPSYEQYF.

This clonotype was seen repeatedly, ten times or more. The rearrangement links TRBV12-3 or TRBV12-4 to TRBJ2-3, with D perhaps TRBD2 (7 bases). The V gene lost 6 bases and the J gene lost 15 bases, with 16 bases spanning the gap. This CDR3 has 11 residues. The CDR3 nucleotides read TGTGCCAGCAGACAAAGGGGGGGGCCCTATTTT. Translating it yields CASRQRGGPYF.

This clonotype has at least ten counts. The rearrangement links TRBV2 to TRBJ1-5, with TRBD1 as a possible D gene (5 bases). CDR1 and CDR2 from the germline V gene are SNHLY and FYNNEI. The CDR3 length is 16 residues. V lost 6 bases and J 3 bases, leaving 18 bases between the germline ends. CDR3 loop: CASSSPAGGLNQPQHF. The CDR3 bases are TGTGCCAGCAGCTCGCCAGCGGGGGGACTCAATCAGCCCCAGCATTTT.

This clonotype was counted many times. This chain links TRBV11-3 with TRBJ2-3; TRBD1 matches 7 bases. V shed 1 base and J 0 bases; nucleotides not matched to a gene: 16. Germline loops: CDR1 SGHNT, CDR2 YENEEA. The CDR3 covers 20 residues. CDR3 DNA: TGTGCCAGCAGCTTAGCCCTAGTGCAGGGGGTACTCGCTAGCACAGATACGCAGTATTTT. Amino acids: CASSLALVQGVLASTDTQYF.

This chain connects TRBV20-1 to TRBJ2-2; perhaps TRBD1 as D (5 bases). Between the trimmed V and J ends, which lost 0 bases and 4 bases, there was a span of 15 bases. The CDR3 contains 16 residues. The V gene's germline CDR1 is DFQATT and CDR2 SNEGSKA (reference sequence). The CDR3 loop reads CSAREPGRVGTGELFF. In nucleotides, the CDR3 is TGCAGTGCTAGAGAGCCGGGCAGGGTAGGCACCGGGGAGCTGTTTTTT.